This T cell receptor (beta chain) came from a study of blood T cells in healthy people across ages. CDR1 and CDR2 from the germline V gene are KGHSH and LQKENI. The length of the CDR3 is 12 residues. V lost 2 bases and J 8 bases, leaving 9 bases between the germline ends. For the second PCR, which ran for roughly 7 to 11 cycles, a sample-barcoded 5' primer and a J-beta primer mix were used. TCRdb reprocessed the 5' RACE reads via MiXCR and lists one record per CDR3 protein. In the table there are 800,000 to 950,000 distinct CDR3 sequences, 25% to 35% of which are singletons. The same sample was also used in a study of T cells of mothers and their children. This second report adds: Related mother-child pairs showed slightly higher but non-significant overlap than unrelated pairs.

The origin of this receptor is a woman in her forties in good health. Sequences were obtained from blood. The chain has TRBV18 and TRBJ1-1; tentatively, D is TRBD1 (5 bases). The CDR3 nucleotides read TGTGCCAGCTCACCAAGCCGGGGCGAAGCTTTCTTT. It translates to CASSPSRGEAFF.